These 28 T cell receptor beta chains originate from one sample sequenced in a study of immune cell composition in non-small cell lung cancer. Produced via immunoSEQ multiplex PCR; TCRdb's table is partial and in-frame only. The repertoire has about 6,600 clones, 70% to 85% of them found once; the top ten carry more than 7.5%. Normal lung sampling was at least 3 cm from the tumour, as distant as possible. What was sequenced was non-adjacent lung tissue. Source of these receptors: a human donor with non-small cell lung cancer.

In its sample, this clone was seen a few times. The chain uses TRBV7-9 and TRBJ2-3; D is undetermined. Per the germline V gene, CDR1 is SEHNR and CDR2 is FQNEAQ (reference sequence). The CDR3 covers 14 residues. V was shortened by 7 bases and J by 0 bases, with 11 bases between the two germline ends. The CDR3 loop is CASTGATSTDTQYF. The CDR3 DNA reads as TGTGCCAGCACCGGAGCCACTAGCACAGATACGCAGTATTTT.

This chain connects TRBV11-3 to TRBJ2-7; D remains ambiguous. Germline V gene sequence: CDR1 SGHNT, CDR2 YENEEA. CDR3 length: 10 residues. V lost 5 bases, J lost 4 bases, and 3 bases lay in between. The CDR3 bases are TGTGCCAGCAGCCTATACGAGCAGTACTTC. Translated, it gives CASSLYEQYF.

This chain uses TRBV15 with TRBJ1-1, with TRBD1 identical over 10 bases. This CDR3 is built from 15 residues. Losses at the gene ends were 1 base for V and 8 bases for J; bases not matched to a gene: 7. Germline CDR1 and CDR2: LNHNV and YYDKDF (reference sequence). CDR3 DNA sequence: TGTGCCACCAGCAGAGCAGACAGGGGGCGCGGGGAAGCTTTCTTT. This gives the protein CATSRADRGRGEAFF. Full variable domain (remainder filled in from reference TRBV15 and TRBJ1-1): DAMVIQNPRYQVTQFGKPVTLSCSQTLNHNVMYWYQQKSSQAPKLLFHYYDKDFNNEADTPDNFQSRRPNTSFCFLDIRSPGLGDTAMYLCATSRADRGRGEAFFGQGTRLTVV.

This chain links TRBV7-8 with TRBJ2-1; D perhaps matches TRBD2 (5 bases). The germline V gene has CDR1 SGHVS and CDR2 FQNEAQ. The CDR3 has 15 residues. V was shortened by 4 bases and J by 4 bases, with 14 bases between the two germline ends. CDR3 amino acids: CASSSSRAAYNEQFF. The CDR3 DNA is TGTGCCAGCAGCTCTAGTAGAGCGGCGTACAATGAGCAGTTCTTC.

The chain couples TRBV5-1 to TRBJ2-7, with TRBD1 matching over 8 bases. Trimming cost V 1 base and J 1 base; bases outside gene matches: 13. This CDR3 spans 18 amino acids. CDR1 is SGHRS, CDR2 YFSETQ, per germline. The chain's CDR3 is CASSLIHVGQGASYEQYF. DNA of the CDR3: TGCGCCAGCAGCTTGATCCATGTCGGACAGGGCGCATCCTACGAGCAGTACTTC. The full variable domain, rest sourced from reference TRBV5-1 and TRBJ2-7, is KAGVTQTPRYLIKTRGQQVTLSCSPISGHRSVSWYQQTPGQGLQFLFEYFSETQRNKGNFPGRFSGRQFSNSRSEMNVSTLELGDSALYLCASSLIHVGQGASYEQYFGPGTRLTVT.

As concerns this clone: This sample includes further DNA sequences coding for the same CDR3. The gene calls are TRBV19 and TRBJ1-1; TRBD1 is a possible D gene (5 bases). V lost 3 bases and J lost 5, with 13 bases in between. The CDR3 contains 14 residues. CDR1 is LNHDA, CDR2 SQIVND, per germline (reference sequence). CDR3 sequence: CASSIGQGRTEAFF. In DNA form, the CDR3 reads TGTGCCAGTAGTATCGGCCAGGGTAGGACTGAAGCTTTCTTT. Full variable domain (outside the CDR3, taken from reference TRBV19 and TRBJ1-1): DGGITQSPKYLFRKEGQNVTLSCEQNLNHDAMYWYRQDPGQGLRLIYYSQIVNDFQKGDIAEGYSVSREKKESFPLTVTSAQKNPTAFYLCASSIGQGRTEAFFGQGTRLTVV.

The chain is built from TRBV28 and TRBJ1-2; 7 nucleotides align to TRBD1. The CDR3 contains 14 residues. CDR1 MDHEN and CDR2 SYDVKM come from the germline V gene. V trimming: 5 bases; J trimming: 10 bases; junction bases outside the gene matches: 13. This chain's CDR3 is CASSLPTLGGDYTF. CDR3 nucleotide sequence: TGTGCCAGCAGTCTCCCCACCCTAGGGGGCGACTACACCTTC.

The V gene is TRBV4-3, the J gene TRBJ2-7; TRBD2 aligns across 11 bases. V lost 0 bases to trimming and J lost 6 bases; unmatched junction nucleotides: 4. The CDR3 covers 15 residues. Germline assignment: CDR1 LGHNA and CDR2 YSLEER. DNA of the CDR3: TGCGCCAGCAGCCAAGATAGCGGGGGGGCCAGCGAGCAGTACTTC. Translating it yields CASSQDSGGASEQYF.

The CDR3 loop is CASSLERAGLSSYNEQFF. CDR3 DNA: TGCGCCAGCAGCCTTGAGAGGGCGGGCCTGAGCTCCTACAATGAGCAGTTCTTC. The chain carries TRBV4-3 and TRBJ2-1; D is possibly TRBD2 (5 bases). Per the germline V gene, CDR1 is LGHNA and CDR2 is YSLEER. The CDR3 consists of 18 residues. Trimming stripped 4 bases from V and 0 bases from J, with 19 bases between.

The chain employs TRBV7-2 and TRBJ2-1, with D maybe TRBD2 (5 bases). The V end lost 1 base, the J end lost 10 bases, and 20 bases lay between the germline ends. CDR1 is SGHTA, CDR2 FQGNSA, per germline. The CDR3 runs to 16 residues. The CDR3 nucleotides read TGTGCCAGCAGCTTAGGCCCCACTCCGGCTACGGGGGAGCAGTTCTTC. It encodes CASSLGPTPATGEQFF.

The chain uses TRBV9 and TRBJ2-3, with D tentatively TRBD1 (5 bases). The CDR3 has 15 amino acids. V was shortened by 4 bases and J by 4 bases, with 16 bases between the two germline ends. CDR1 is SGDLS, CDR2 YYNGEE, per germline. CDR3 loop: CASSPQGGASDTQYF. The DNA of the CDR3 is TGTGCCAGCAGCCCCCAGGGTGGGGCCTCAGATACGCAGTATTTT.

V and J are TRBV27 and TRBJ2-3; 7 bases are a match to TRBD2. After removal of 3 bases from V and 8 bases from J, the junction contained 8 bases not matched to a gene. This CDR3 has 14 amino acids. Germline lookup yields CDR1 MNHEY and CDR2 SMNVEV (reference sequence). The CDR3, as DNA: TGTGCCAGCAGTTTGAGCGGGATTATTGGTACGCAGTATTTT. This encodes CASSLSGIIGTQYF.

There are a few counts of this clone. The chain employs TRBV7-2 and TRBJ2-3; D unresolved. Germline CDR1 is SGHTA and CDR2 is FQGNSA. V shed 3 bases and J shed 5 bases, with 3 bases lying between them. This CDR3 is built from 11 residues. The CDR3 region is CASSFKDTQYF. The CDR3 DNA sequence: TGTGCCAGCAGCTTTAAAGATACGCAGTATTTT.

This clone was counted between two and nine times. V is TRBV9 and J is TRBJ1-2; tentative D call: TRBD1 (6 bases). Germline lookup yields CDR1 SGDLS and CDR2 YYNGEE. This CDR3 is built from 15 residues. V was trimmed by 4 bases and J by 7 bases, leaving 20 bases between them. The CDR3 is CASSLSDGGGLGYTF. The CDR3 nucleotides are TGTGCCAGCAGCCTCTCAGACGGGGGGGGGCTTGGCTACACCTTC.

This clone was detected once. The V gene is TRBV6-1, the J gene TRBJ1-2; D ambiguous. This CDR3 has 13 residues. V lost 3 bases and J lost 4, with 9 bases in between. CDR1 is MNHNS, CDR2 SASEGT, per germline. The chain's CDR3 is CASSERDGYGYTF. DNA of the CDR3: TGTGCCAGCAGTGAGAGGGATGGCTATGGCTACACCTTC.

This clone occurred a few times. V is TRBV11-3 and J is TRBJ2-1; a possible D gene is TRBD1 (5 bases). The V gene lost 0 bases and the J gene lost 9 bases, with 12 bases spanning the gap. This CDR3 comprises 14 residues. Germline V gene lookup returns CDR1 SGHNT and CDR2 YENEEA. For the CDR3, the DNA is TGTGCCAGCAGCTTAGACAGGGTTCAGGGTGAGCAGTTCTTC. Encoded protein: CASSLDRVQGEQFF.

This chain uses TRBV9 with TRBJ2-7, with 10 positions matching TRBD2. The V gene's germline CDR1 is SGDLS and CDR2 YYNGEE. CDR3 size: 17 residues. V lost 3 bases to trimming and J lost 2 bases; unmatched junction nucleotides: 11. The CDR3: CASSAASGTSVPYEQYF. For the CDR3, the DNA is TGTGCCAGCAGCGCCGCCTCCGGGACTAGCGTGCCCTACGAGCAGTACTTC.

The gene calls are TRBV30 and TRBJ2-1, with TRBD2 identical over 15 bases. The CDR3 has 16 residues. The junction had 3 bases not matched to a gene; V was cut back by 2 bases and J by 4 bases. Looked up from germline, CDR1 is GTSNPN and CDR2 is SVGIG (reference sequence). The CDR3 bases are TGTGCCTGGAGTACCGGACTAGCGGGAGGGTACAATGAGCAGTTCTTC. Residues: CAWSTGLAGGYNEQFF.

The chain links TRBV28 to TRBJ1-1, with D uncertain. Germline V gives CDR1 MDHEN, CDR2 SYDVKM. Trimming shortened V by 11 bases and J by 4 bases, and 14 bases separated the two germline ends. The CDR3 runs 12 residues. The CDR3 region is CAHRRSGTEAFF. DNA for the CDR3: TGTGCCCATAGGAGATCGGGCACTGAAGCTTTCTTT.

The gene calls are TRBV7-6 and TRBJ2-5; D may be TRBD2 (7 bases). Trimming cost V 0 bases and J 5 bases, with 10 bases left between them. The CDR3 sequence is 14 residues long. CDR1 and CDR2 from the germline V gene are SGHVS and FNYEAQ. This CDR3 is CASSLAGRGETQYF. The DNA for the CDR3 is TGTGCCAGCAGCTTAGCGGGGAGGGGGGAGACCCAGTACTTC.

The V and J genes are TRBV11-1 and TRBJ2-1, with TRBD2 identical over 7 bases. Germline V lookup: CDR1 SGHAT, CDR2 FQDESV (reference sequence). CDR3 length: 13 amino acids. V lost 4 bases, J lost 10 bases, and 7 bases stayed unmatched. CDR3 in DNA: TGTGCCAGCAGCTCCCCGGGGGGATGGGAGCAGTTCTTC. Amino acid sequence: CASSSPGGWEQFF.

This clone was seen only a few times. J is TRBJ1-5 and V is TRBV9; 10 nucleotides agree with TRBD1. V trimming: 0 bases; J trimming: 4 bases; junction bases outside the gene matches: 1. This CDR3 comprises 15 residues. CDR1 and CDR2 from the germline V gene are SGDLS and YYNGEE. The CDR3 sequence is CASSVGTGGNQPQHF. CDR3 bases: TGTGCCAGCAGCGTAGGGACAGGGGGTAATCAGCCCCAGCATTTT.

The chain links TRBV5-1 to TRBJ2-1; 7 bases fit TRBD1. Per the germline V gene, CDR1 is SGHRS and CDR2 is YFSETQ. J was trimmed by 0 bases and V by 5 bases; bases with no gene match: 5. This CDR3 has 15 amino acids. CDR3 region: CASRGTVSSYNEQFF. The CDR3 bases are TGCGCCAGCAGGGGGACAGTAAGCTCCTACAATGAGCAGTTCTTC.

The rearrangement links TRBV19 to TRBJ1-2; 8 bases are shared with TRBD1. The CDR3 consists of 13 residues. The germline V gene has CDR1 LNHDA and CDR2 SQIVND (reference sequence). The junction had 6 bases not matched to a gene; V was cut back by 8 bases and J by 4 bases. The CDR3 here is CASSGQGGYGYTF. The CDR3 DNA reads as TGTGCCAGTTCCGGACAGGGTGGCTATGGCTACACCTTC.

V and J are TRBV27 and TRBJ1-1; D perhaps matches TRBD1 (6 bases). Trimming removed 3 bases at V and 5 bases at J, with 13 bases between. The germline gives CDR1 MNHEY, CDR2 SMNVEV (reference sequence). The CDR3 covers 14 residues. The CDR3 coding sequence is TGTGCCAGCAGTTTTAGGGGGATGGGGACTGAAGCTTTCTTT. Its protein is CASSFRGMGTEAFF.

This rearrangement joins TRBV5-1 to TRBJ2-3; 9 bases align to TRBD2. Germline CDR1 and CDR2: SGHRS and YFSETQ. CDR3 length equals 15 residues. The V segment lost 0 bases and the J segment 4 bases; nucleotides outside the gene matches: 3. The DNA for the CDR3 is TGCGCCAGCAGCTTGGGACTAGCGGATGCAGATACGCAGTATTTT. Translating gives CASSLGLADADTQYF. Together with reference TRBV5-1 and TRBJ2-3, the CDR3 gives the full variable domain: KAGVTQTPRYLIKTRGQQVTLSCSPISGHRSVSWYQQTPGQGLQFLFEYFSETQRNKGNFPGRFSGRQFSNSRSEMNVSTLELGDSALYLCASSLGLADADTQYFGPGTRLTVL.

The chain has TRBV2 and TRBJ1-5; D is uncertain. Deletions cut 2 bases from V and 4 bases from J, with 6 bases between. Germline assignment: CDR1 SNHLY and CDR2 FYNNEI. This CDR3 comprises 13 residues. The CDR3: CASSEQSNQPQHF. The DNA of the CDR3 is TGTGCCAGCAGTGAACAGTCTAATCAGCCCCAGCATTTT.

This chain uses TRBV5-1 with TRBJ1-1, with D perhaps TRBD1 (5 bases). In germline, CDR1 is SGHRS, CDR2 YFSETQ. CDR3 length: 14 residues. Trimming cost V 2 bases and J 4 bases, with 12 bases left between them. Here the CDR3 DNA reads TGCGCCAGCAGCTTTGGGGCGCGTGGCACTGAAGCTTTCTTT. Translated: CASSFGARGTEAFF. Based on the CDR3 plus reference TRBV5-1 and TRBJ1-1, the full variable domain is KAGVTQTPRYLIKTRGQQVTLSCSPISGHRSVSWYQQTPGQGLQFLFEYFSETQRNKGNFPGRFSGRQFSNSRSEMNVSTLELGDSALYLCASSFGARGTEAFFGQGTRLTVV.